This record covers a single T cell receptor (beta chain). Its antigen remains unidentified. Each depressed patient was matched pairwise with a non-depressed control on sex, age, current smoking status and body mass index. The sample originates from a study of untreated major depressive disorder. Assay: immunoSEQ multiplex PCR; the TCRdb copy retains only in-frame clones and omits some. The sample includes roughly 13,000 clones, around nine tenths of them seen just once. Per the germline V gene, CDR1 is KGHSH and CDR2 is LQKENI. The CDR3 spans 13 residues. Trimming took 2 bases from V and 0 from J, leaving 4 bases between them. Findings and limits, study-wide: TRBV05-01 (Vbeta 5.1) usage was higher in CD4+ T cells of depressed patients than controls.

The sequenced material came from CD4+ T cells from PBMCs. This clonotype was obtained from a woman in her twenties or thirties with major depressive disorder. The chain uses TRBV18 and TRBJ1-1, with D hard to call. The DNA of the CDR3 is TGTGCCAGCTCACCAGAAATGAACACTGAAGCTTTCTTT. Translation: CASSPEMNTEAFF.